Listed below are T cell receptor beta chains from one sample, sequenced in a study of T cell repertoires in cytomegalovirus infection. Each CDR3 protein gets one entry after TCRdb re-called the reads with MiXCR. The sample includes a few hundred thousand distinct CDR3 sequences, 34% seen only once; the top ten take about 13%. Their cognate antigens are unknown. The sequenced sample was cultured PBMCs, obtained from culture after CMV antigen stimulation. The source is a human donor in good health (CMV status not recorded). Some clones in this sample may be carry-over from other donors' samples. Each CDR3 is given with its conserved first and last residue. D genes are given only for firm matches. Clone size, where shown, is once, few, many, or a class for clones that have expanded.

d_call clone_size j_call cdr3_length v_call cdr3_nt cdr3_aa
. . TRBJ1-6 16 TRBV12-3/TRBV12-4 TGTGCCAGCAGTTTATGGGTCGGGGGGGATAATTCACCCCTCCACTTT CASSLWVGGDNSPLHF
. . TRBJ2-1 14 TRBV20-1 TGCAGTGCGGAGGGCCCTTCGGGGCTCAATGAGCAGTTCTTC CSAEGPSGLNEQFF
TRBD1 . TRBJ2-5 15 TRBV18 TGTGCCAGCTCACCACCGGGACAGTTGGAAGAGACCCAGTACTTC CASSPPGQLEETQYF
. . TRBJ1-1 13 TRBV7-2 TGTGCCATAAAAGGGGGGATGAACACTGAAGCTTTCTTT CAIKGGMNTEAFF
. . TRBJ2-1 15 TRBV4-1 TGCGCCAGCAGCCAAGGCGGGACTCCCTACAATGAGCAGTTCTTC CASSQGGTPYNEQFF
. . TRBJ2-1 13 TRBV4-1 TGCGCCAGCAGCCAACAACCTAGTACTGAGCAGTTCTTC CASSQQPSTEQFF
TRBD2 once TRBJ2-3 14 TRBV7-2 TGTGCCAGCAGCTCCGGACTAGTGACAGATACGCTGTATTTT CASSSGLVTDTLYF
. . TRBJ1-2 14 TRBV4-1 TGCGCCAGCAGCCAAGCGGGGGCGGTCTATGGCTACACCTTC CASSQAGAVYGYTF
. . TRBJ2-1 16 TRBV28 TGTGCCAGCAGTTTCTGGGCGTCTAGCTCCTACAATGAGCAGTTCTTC CASSFWASSSYNEQFF
. . TRBJ2-3 19 TRBV7-4 TGTGCCAGCAGCTTAGAGGCGGAGGGCCCTCTTTTCCTCACAGATACGCAGTATTTT CASSLEAEGPLFLTDTQYF
. many TRBJ2-5 12 TRBV7-2 TGTGCCAGCAGCTTCAAGGGGTTGGCCCAGTACTTC CASSFKGLAQYF
TRBD2 few TRBJ2-7 16 TRBV7-2 TGTGCCAGCAGCCATCGACGAAACGGGAGGGCCTACGAGCAGTACTTC CASSHRRNGRAYEQYF
TRBD2 . TRBJ2-3 13 TRBV20-1 TGCAGTGAAGCGGGACTAGTGACAGATACGCAGTATTTT CSEAGLVTDTQYF
. many TRBJ2-1 14 TRBV7-6 TGTGCCAGCAGCTTAATCCGGGACTACAATGAGCAGTTCTTC CASSLIRDYNEQFF
. . TRBJ2-1 11 TRBV28 TGTGCCAGCAGTGCTTATGGAGAGCAGTTCTTC CASSAYGEQFF
. once TRBJ1-4 16 TRBV4-1 TGCGCCAGCAGCCGGAGATCGACCGCCGATAATGAAAAACTGTTTTTT CASSRRSTADNEKLFF
. . TRBJ2-7 14 TRBV6-6 TGTGCCAGCAGTTACGCGGGGATTTCCTACGAGCAGTACTTC CASSYAGISYEQYF
. few TRBJ1-1 15 TRBV6-2/TRBV6-3 TGTGCCAGCAGTCCACCCTGGGAGGCCGGCACTGAAGCTTTCTTT CASSPPWEAGTEAFF
. . TRBJ2-6 14 TRBV27 TGTGCCAGCAGTTTCACGTCTGGGGCCAACGTCCTGACTTTC CASSFTSGANVLTF
. . TRBJ2-1 14 TRBV29-1 TGCAGCGTCTTAGACGGGCGCTCCTTTAATGAGCAGTTCTTC CSVLDGRSFNEQFF
TRBD1 many TRBJ1-3 15 TRBV18 TGTGCCAGCTCACCGGGACAGCACTCTGGAAACACCATATATTTT CASSPGQHSGNTIYF
. . TRBJ2-2 15 TRBV27 TGTGCCAGCAGTTTAAGGGGCAGGAACACCGGGGAGCTGTTTTTT CASSLRGRNTGELFF
. . TRBJ1-4 16 TRBV4-3 TGCGCCAGCAGCCAAGAATTTGAGGGTCTGGCTGAAAAACTGTTTTTT CASSQEFEGLAEKLFF
. . TRBJ2-3 16 TRBV12-3/TRBV12-4 TGTGCCAGCAGTTCCGGGACCCCAACTTTTGGAGATACGCAGTATTTT CASSSGTPTFGDTQYF
TRBD2 once TRBJ2-1 15 TRBV4-3 TGCGCCAGCAGCCTTACTAGCGGGAATTACAATGAGCAGTTCTTC CASSLTSGNYNEQFF
TRBD1 once TRBJ1-4 15 TRBV9 TGTGCCAGCAGCGTAGACAGGGGAACTAATGAAAAACTGTTTTTT CASSVDRGTNEKLFF
TRBD1 few TRBJ1-1 14 TRBV7-9 TGTGCCAGCAGTAGGGACAGGGGGCAGAGTGAAGCTTTCTTT CASSRDRGQSEAFF
TRBD1 . TRBJ1-2 15 TRBV20-1 TGCAGTGCTATGGGCCGGGACAGCCTCTTCAATGGCTACACCTTC CSAMGRDSLFNGYTF
. . TRBJ1-2 13 TRBV20-1 TGCAGTGCTACCAGGAACACTAACTATGGCTACACCTTC CSATRNTNYGYTF
TRBD2 . TRBJ2-1 14 TRBV19 TGTGCCAGTAGTACTTGGGGAGGGGACAATGAGCAGTTCTTC CASSTWGGDNEQFF
. few TRBJ1-3 13 TRBV29-1 TGCAGCGTTGATGACAGCTCTGGAAACACCATATATTTT CSVDDSSGNTIYF
. . TRBJ1-1 18 TRBV11-2 TGTGCCAGCAGCTTAGTAGTGGCAGGGGTCGGCATGAACACTGAAGCTTTCTTT CASSLVVAGVGMNTEAFF
. . TRBJ1-1 20 TRBV15 TGTGCCACCAGCAGAGATAGGCGGATACGAATCATATTCGGGGGGACTGAAGCTTTCTTT CATSRDRRIRIIFGGTEAFF
TRBD2 . TRBJ2-4 16 TRBV5-6 TGTGCCAGCAGCTTGAAGCTAGCGGGCCTTTGGAGCATTCAGTACTTC CASSLKLAGLWSIQYF
TRBD1 few TRBJ1-1 15 TRBV7-2 TGTGCCAGCAGCGCTCGTCGGCAGGGGGCTACTGAAGCTTTCTTT CASSARRQGATEAFF
. . TRBJ1-1 14 TRBV7-6 TGTGCCAGCAGCTTCCTCCAGGGTGGCACTGAAGCTTTCTTT CASSFLQGGTEAFF
TRBD1 . TRBJ2-6 18 TRBV6-2/TRBV6-3 TGTGCCAGCAGCTCACAGGGGGCGCGATCATCAGGGGCCAACGTCCTGACTTTC CASSSQGARSSGANVLTF
TRBD2 . TRBJ2-5 16 TRBV20-1 TGCAGTGCCCTACCCCTTATAGCGGGAGCCCAAGAGACCCAGAACTTC CSALPLIAGAQETQNF
. few TRBJ1-2 12 TRBV6-1 TGTGCCTCCAGCGGGGGGCTCGGTGGCTACACCTTC CASSGGLGGYTF
TRBD2 . TRBJ2-5 20 TRBV10-3 TGTGCCATCAGTGAGGATAGTAGCGGGAGAGCCCCTCAATTCCAAGAGACCCAGTACTTC CAISEDSSGRAPQFQETQYF
TRBD1 . TRBJ2-1 15 TRBV7-9 TGTGCCAGCAGCTTCGGGACAGGGGATTTCAATGAGCAGTTCTTC CASSFGTGDFNEQFF
. . TRBJ2-1 12 TRBV29-1 TGCAGCACCGCCGGGGCGAGGGATGAGCAGTTCTTC CSTAGARDEQFF
TRBD2 . TRBJ2-5 17 TRBV7-9 TGTGCCAGCAGCCCGCGAGGAGCGGGGGGGCTGGGAGAGACCCAGTACTTC CASSPRGAGGLGETQYF